The entry below describes one T cell receptor (beta chain). Treatment specified: some 20 received Ad26.COV2.S at low or high dose, single or two shots; roughly five received placebo; per-sample allocation not given. Collection of the samples took place on day 63 after the first injection of vaccine or placebo. The sample is drawn from a study of Ad26.COV2.S vaccination and SARS-CoV-2 variants. The CDR3 spans 13 residues. The V gene's germline CDR1 is MNHEY and CDR2 SVGEGT. The germline V and J ends were trimmed by 6 bases and 1 base, with 9 bases remaining between them. Some clones are missing from TCRdb's copy, which holds only in-frame ones; the method was immunoSEQ multiplex PCR. The sample contains a few hundred thousand clones, approximately 88% of which appear only once.

The source of this sequence is a person between 18 and 65 years old who received the Ad26.COV2.S COVID-19 vaccine or a placebo. The material sequenced was peripheral blood, taken in a trial of Ad26.COV2.S vaccine versus placebo. The V call is TRBV6-2 or TRBV6-3, the J call TRBJ2-5; TRBD2 is a possible D gene (6 bases). The CDR3, as DNA: TGTGCCAGCAGCGGGACTGTCCAAGAGACCCAGTACTTC. Residues: CASSGTVQETQYF.